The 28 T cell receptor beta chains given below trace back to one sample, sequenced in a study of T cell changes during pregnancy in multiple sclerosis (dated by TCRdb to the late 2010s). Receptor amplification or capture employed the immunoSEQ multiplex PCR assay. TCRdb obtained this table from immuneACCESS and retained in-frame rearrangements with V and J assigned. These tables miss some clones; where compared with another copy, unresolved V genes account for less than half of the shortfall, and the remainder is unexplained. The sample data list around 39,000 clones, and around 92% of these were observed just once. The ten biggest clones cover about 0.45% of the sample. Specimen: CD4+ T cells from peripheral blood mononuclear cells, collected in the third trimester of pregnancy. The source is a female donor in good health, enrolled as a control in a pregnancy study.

The CDR3 here is CAISFQGGNQPQHF. CDR3 nucleotide sequence: TGTGCCATCAGTTTTCAGGGTGGGAATCAGCCCCAGCATTTT. The chain combines TRBV10-3 with TRBJ1-5; D perhaps matches TRBD1 (5 bases). The germline V gene has CDR1 ENHRY and CDR2 SYGVKD. The CDR3 has 14 amino acids. V lost 5 bases and J 4 bases, leaving 12 bases between the germline ends.

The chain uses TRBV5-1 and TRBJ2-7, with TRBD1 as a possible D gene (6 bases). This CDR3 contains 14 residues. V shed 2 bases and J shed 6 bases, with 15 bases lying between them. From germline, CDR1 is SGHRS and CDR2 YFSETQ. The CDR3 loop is CASSFRAGDGEQYF. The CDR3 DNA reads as TGCGCCAGCAGCTTTCGGGCAGGGGACGGCGAGCAGTACTTC.

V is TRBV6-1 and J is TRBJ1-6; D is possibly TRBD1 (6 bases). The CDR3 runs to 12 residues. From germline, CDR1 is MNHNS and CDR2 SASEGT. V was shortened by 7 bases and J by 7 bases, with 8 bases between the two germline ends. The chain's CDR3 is CASTGGNSPLHF. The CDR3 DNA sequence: TGTGCCAGCACGGGGGGCAATTCACCCCTCCACTTT.

CDR3 amino acids: CASSRPTRASPTDTQYF. The CDR3 DNA reads TGCGCCAGCAGCCGCCCGACTCGGGCTAGCCCCACAGATACGCAGTATTTT. The V gene is TRBV4-3, the J gene TRBJ2-3; a possible D gene is TRBD2 (5 bases). This CDR3 has 17 amino acids. Germline-derived CDR1 and CDR2 are LGHNA and YSLEER. Between the trimmed V and J ends, which lost 4 bases and 2 bases, there was a span of 19 bases.

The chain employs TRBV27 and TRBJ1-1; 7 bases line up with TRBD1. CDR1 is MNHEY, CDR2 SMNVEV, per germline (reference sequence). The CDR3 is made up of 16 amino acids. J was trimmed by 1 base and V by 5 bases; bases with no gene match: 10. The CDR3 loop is CASSGGKTGSNTEAFF. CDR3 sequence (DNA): TGTGCCAGCAGTGGGGGGAAGACAGGGTCGAACACTGAAGCTTTCTTT.

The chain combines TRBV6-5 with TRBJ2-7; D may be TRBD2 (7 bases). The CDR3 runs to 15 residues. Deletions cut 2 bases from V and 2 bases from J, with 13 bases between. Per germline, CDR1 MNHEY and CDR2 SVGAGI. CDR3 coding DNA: TGTGCCAGCAGTTACGGAGGGGGACTAACCTACGAGCAGTACTTC. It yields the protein CASSYGGGLTYEQYF.

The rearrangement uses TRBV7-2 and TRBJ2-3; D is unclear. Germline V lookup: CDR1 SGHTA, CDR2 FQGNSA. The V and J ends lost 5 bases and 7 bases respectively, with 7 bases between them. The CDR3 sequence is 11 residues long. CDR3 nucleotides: TGTGCCAGCAGCCCTAGTAATACGCAGTATTTT. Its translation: CASSPSNTQYF.

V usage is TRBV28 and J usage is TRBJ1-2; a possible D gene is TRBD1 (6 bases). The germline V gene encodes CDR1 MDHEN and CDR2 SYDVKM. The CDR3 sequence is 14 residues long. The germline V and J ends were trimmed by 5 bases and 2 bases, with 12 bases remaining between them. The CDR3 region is CASSPWQGNYGYTF. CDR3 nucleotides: TGTGCCAGCAGTCCCTGGCAGGGGAACTATGGCTACACCTTC.

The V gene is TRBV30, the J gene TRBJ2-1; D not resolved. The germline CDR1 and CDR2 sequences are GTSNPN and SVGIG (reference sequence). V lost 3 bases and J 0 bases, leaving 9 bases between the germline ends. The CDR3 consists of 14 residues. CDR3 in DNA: TGTGCCTGGAGCGCGCACCGCTCCTACAATGAGCAGTTCTTC. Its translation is CAWSAHRSYNEQFF.

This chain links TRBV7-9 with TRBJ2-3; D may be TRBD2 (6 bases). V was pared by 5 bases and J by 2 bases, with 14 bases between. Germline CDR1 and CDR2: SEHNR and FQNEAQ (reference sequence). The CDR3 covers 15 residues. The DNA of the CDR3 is TGTGCCAGCAGCAACCCGGGACTCCACACAGATACGCAGTATTTT. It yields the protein CASSNPGLHTDTQYF.

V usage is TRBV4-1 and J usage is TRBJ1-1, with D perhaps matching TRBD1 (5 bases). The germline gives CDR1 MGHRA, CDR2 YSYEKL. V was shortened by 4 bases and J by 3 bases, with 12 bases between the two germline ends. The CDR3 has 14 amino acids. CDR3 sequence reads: CASSPDRTYTEAFF. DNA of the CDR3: TGCGCCAGCAGCCCCGACAGAACGTACACTGAAGCTTTCTTT.

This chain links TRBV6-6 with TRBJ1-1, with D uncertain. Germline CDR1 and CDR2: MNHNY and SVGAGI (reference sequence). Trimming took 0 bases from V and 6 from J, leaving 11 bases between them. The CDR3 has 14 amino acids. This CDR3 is CASSYSDTLPEAFF. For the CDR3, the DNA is TGTGCCAGCAGTTACTCTGACACCCTCCCTGAAGCTTTCTTT.

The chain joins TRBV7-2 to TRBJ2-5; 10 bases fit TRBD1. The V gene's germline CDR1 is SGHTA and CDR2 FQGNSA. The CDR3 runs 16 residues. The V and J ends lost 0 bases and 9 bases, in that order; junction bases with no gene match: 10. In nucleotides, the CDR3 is TGTGCCAGCAGCTTAGCGGGACAGGGGCCTCAGGTGTCCCAGTACTTC. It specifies CASSLAGQGPQVSQYF.

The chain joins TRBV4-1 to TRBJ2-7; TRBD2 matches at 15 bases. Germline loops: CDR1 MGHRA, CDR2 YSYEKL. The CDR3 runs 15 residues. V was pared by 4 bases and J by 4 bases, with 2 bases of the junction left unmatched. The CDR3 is CASSPGLAGGYEQYF. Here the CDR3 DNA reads TGCGCCAGCAGCCCGGGACTAGCGGGGGGTTACGAGCAGTACTTC.

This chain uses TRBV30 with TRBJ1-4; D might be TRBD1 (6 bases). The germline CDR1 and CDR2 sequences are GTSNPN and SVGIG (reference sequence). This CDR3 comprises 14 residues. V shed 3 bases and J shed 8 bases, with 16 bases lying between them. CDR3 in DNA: TGTGCCTGGAGGCTCCTCAACAGGGACGAAAAACTGTTTTTT. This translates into CAWRLLNRDEKLFF.

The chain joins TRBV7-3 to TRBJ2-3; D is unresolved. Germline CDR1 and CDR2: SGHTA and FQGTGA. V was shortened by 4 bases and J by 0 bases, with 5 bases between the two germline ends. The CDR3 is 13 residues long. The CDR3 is CASSSPSTDTQYF. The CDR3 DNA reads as TGTGCCAGCAGCTCCCCAAGCACAGATACGCAGTATTTT.

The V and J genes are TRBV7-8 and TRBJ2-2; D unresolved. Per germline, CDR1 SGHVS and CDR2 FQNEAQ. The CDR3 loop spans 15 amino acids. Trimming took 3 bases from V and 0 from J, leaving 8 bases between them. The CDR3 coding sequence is TGTGCCAGCAGCTTGGCAGTCCCGAACACCGGGGAGCTGTTTTTT. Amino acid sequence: CASSLAVPNTGELFF.

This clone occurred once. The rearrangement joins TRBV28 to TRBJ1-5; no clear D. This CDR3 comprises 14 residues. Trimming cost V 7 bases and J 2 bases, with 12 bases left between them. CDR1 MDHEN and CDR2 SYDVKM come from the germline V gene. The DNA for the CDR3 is TGTGCCAGCAAGCGTTGGGTAGGCAATCAGCCCCAGCATTTT. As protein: CASKRWVGNQPQHF.

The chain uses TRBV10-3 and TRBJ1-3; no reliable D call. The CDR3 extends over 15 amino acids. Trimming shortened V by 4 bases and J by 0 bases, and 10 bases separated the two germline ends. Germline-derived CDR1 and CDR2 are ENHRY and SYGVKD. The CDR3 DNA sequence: TGTGCCATCAGTGGTGGGCCCCTCTCTGGAAACACCATATATTTT. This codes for CAISGGPLSGNTIYF.

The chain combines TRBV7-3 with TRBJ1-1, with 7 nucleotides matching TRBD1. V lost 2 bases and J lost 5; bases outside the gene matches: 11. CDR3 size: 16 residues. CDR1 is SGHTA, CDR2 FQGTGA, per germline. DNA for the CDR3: TGTGCCAGCAGCTTATCGGCCCAGACAGGGAGGACTGAAGCTTTCTTT. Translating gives CASSLSAQTGRTEAFF.

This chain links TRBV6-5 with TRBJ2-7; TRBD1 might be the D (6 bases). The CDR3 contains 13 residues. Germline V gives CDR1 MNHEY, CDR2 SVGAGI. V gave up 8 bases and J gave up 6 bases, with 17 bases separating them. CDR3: CASFGTGTREQYF. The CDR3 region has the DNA TGTGCCAGCTTCGGCACAGGGACACGCGAGCAGTACTTC.

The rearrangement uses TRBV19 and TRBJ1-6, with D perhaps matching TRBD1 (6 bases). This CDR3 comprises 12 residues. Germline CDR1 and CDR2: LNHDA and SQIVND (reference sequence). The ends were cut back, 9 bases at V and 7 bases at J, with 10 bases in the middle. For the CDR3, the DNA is TGTGCCAGCGGAAGGGGGAATTCACCCCTCCACTTT. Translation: CASGRGNSPLHF.

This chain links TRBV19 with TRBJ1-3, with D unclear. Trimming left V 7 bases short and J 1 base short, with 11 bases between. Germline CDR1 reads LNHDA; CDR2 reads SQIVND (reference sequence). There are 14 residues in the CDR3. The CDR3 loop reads CASTPRASGNTIYF. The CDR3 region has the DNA TGTGCCAGTACCCCGAGGGCGTCTGGAAACACCATATATTTT.

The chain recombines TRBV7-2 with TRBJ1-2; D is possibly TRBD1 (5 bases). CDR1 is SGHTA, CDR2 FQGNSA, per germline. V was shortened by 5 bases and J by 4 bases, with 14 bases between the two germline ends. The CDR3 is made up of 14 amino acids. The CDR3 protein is CASSPGWTAYGYTF. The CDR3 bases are TGTGCCAGCAGCCCAGGGTGGACGGCCTATGGCTACACCTTC.

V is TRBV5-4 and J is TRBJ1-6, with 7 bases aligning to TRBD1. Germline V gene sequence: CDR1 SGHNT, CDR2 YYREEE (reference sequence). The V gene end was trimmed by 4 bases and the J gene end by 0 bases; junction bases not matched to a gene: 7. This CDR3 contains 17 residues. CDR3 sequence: CASSPGQARSYNSPLHF. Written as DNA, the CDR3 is TGTGCCAGCAGCCCAGGACAGGCGCGCTCCTATAATTCACCCCTCCACTTT.

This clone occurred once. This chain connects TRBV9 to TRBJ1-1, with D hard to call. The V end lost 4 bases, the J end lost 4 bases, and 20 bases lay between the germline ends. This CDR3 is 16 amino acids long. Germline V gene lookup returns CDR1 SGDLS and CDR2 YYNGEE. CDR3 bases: TGTGCCAGCAGCACACACGGGAATATTCAGTCCACTGAAGCTTTCTTT. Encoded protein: CASSTHGNIQSTEAFF.

The CDR3 bases are TGTGCCAGCAGCTTAAGGGGAAACGAGCAGTACTTC. Amino acid sequence: CASSLRGNEQYF. The chain uses TRBV7-6 and TRBJ2-7, with D maybe TRBD1 (5 bases). The CDR3 runs 12 residues. CDR1 is SGHVS and CDR2 is FNYEAQ in the germline V gene. V was pared by 2 bases and J by 5 bases, with 7 bases between.

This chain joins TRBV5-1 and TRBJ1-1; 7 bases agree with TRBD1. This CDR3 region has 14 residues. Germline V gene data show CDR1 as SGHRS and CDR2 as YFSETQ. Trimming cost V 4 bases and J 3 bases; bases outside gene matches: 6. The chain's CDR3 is CASSPGGTDTEAFF. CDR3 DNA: TGCGCCAGCAGCCCGGGCGGGACAGACACTGAAGCTTTCTTT.